This TCR beta chain was captured by sequencing in a study of cytomegalovirus exposure and HLA in healthy donors. On the study more broadly: HLA-typed donors were the source of about 81 million unique TCRs held in an early data release. General study findings and limits: The study recorded 160 or so TCR beta chains that were cytomegalovirus-associated. Analysis was carried out at a later point, and it linked a missense DCLRE1C variant to TCR beta V- and J-gene trimming.

The junction had 12 bases not matched to a gene; V was cut back by 5 bases and J by 8 bases. The CDR3 length is 15 residues. Germline V gene sequence: CDR1 SGHAT, CDR2 FQNNGV. In the PCR, 60 Vbeta and 13 Jbeta primers were used. Sequenced by immunoSEQ multiplex PCR; TCRdb stores in-frame clones only, minus some. The data show around 98,000 clones, around 80% seen once. This clone was observed a handful of times. The antigen is undetermined. V gene TRBV11-2 combines with J gene TRBJ1-5; 7 nucleotides match TRBD1. Specimen: PBMCs. The TCR was taken from a man aged 40-50 years in good health and CMV-seronegative. DNA for the CDR3: TGTGCCAGCAGCGAGACAGGGCTACAGTCTAAGCCCCAGCATTTT. Translated: CASSETGLQSKPQHF. Combining the CDR3 with reference TRBV11-2 and TRBJ1-5 gives the whole variable domain EAGVAQSPRYKIIEKRQSVAFWCNPISGHATLYWYQQILGQGPKLLIQFQNNGVVDDSQLPKDRFSAERLKGVDSTLKIQPAKLEDSAVYLCASSETGLQSKPQHFGDGTRLSIL.